Following are 20 T cell receptor beta chains from one sample sequenced in a study of blood T cell repertoires in COVID-19 (TCRdb year 2020). Libraries came from the immunoSEQ multiplex PCR assay. The table comes from immuneACCESS by way of TCRdb, which keeps in-frame sequences with V and J called. Part of the clones is missing from these tables; in studies checked, under half for an unresolved V gene and the rest for unknown reasons. The sample includes over 100,000 clones, with approximately 80% observed a single time. The ten largest clones represent 12% of the sample. The sequencing sample was made of peripheral blood. The source of these receptors is a woman aged 55 to 70 with acute or convalescent COVID-19.

The rearrangement links TRBV10-3 to TRBJ1-1; a possible D gene is TRBD1 (5 bases). Trimming stripped 10 bases from V and 7 bases from J, with 25 bases between. Germline-derived CDR1 and CDR2 are ENHRY and SYGVKD. This CDR3 is 15 amino acids long. This CDR3 is CATRLGIETGVEAFF. Here the CDR3 DNA reads TGTGCCACACGATTGGGGATTGAAACGGGGGTTGAAGCTTTCTTT.

This sequence joins TRBV27 and TRBJ1-5; TRBD1 might be the D (5 bases). The germline V gene encodes CDR1 MNHEY and CDR2 SMNVEV (reference sequence). The CDR3 contains 14 residues. Deletions cut 3 bases from V and 3 bases from J, with 9 bases between. The CDR3 DNA reads TGTGCCAGCAGTTTCGGGGGTACCAATCAGCCCCAGCATTTT. Translated, it gives CASSFGGTNQPQHF.

The chain has TRBV14 and TRBJ1-4; D possibly corresponds to TRBD1 (5 bases). CDR1 is SGHDN and CDR2 is FVKESK in the germline V gene. CDR3 length equals 16 residues. Trimming cost V 3 bases and J 7 bases, with 18 bases left between them. The CDR3 DNA sequence: TGTGCCAGCAGCCAGCTAAATCCCGGGGGGATTGAAAAACTGTTTTTT. Translation gives CASSQLNPGGIEKLFF.

This clone has more than one count but fewer than ten. J is TRBJ1-2 and V is TRBV10-1; unclear D gene. CDR3 length equals 14 residues. Trimming stripped 0 bases from V and 4 bases from J, with 9 bases between. Germline V lookup: CDR1 WNHNN, CDR2 SYGVQD (reference sequence). CDR3 DNA sequence: TGCGCCAGCAGTGAGTCTTCGGACTTCTATGGCTACACCTTC. Translating gives CASSESSDFYGYTF.

The chain recombines TRBV7-2 with TRBJ1-5; tentative D call: TRBD1 (6 bases). Germline V gene sequence: CDR1 SGHTA, CDR2 FQGNSA. The CDR3 runs to 15 residues. Trimming removed 5 bases at V and 4 bases at J, with 15 bases between. The DNA for the CDR3 is TGTGCCAGCAGCGTTCAGAGGGGGGGAAATCAGCCCCAGCATTTT. This codes for CASSVQRGGNQPQHF.

The chain recombines TRBV30 with TRBJ1-1; no clear D gene. The ends were cut back, 0 bases at V and 11 bases at J, with 10 bases in the middle. This CDR3 spans 11 amino acids. Germline CDR1 GTSNPN, CDR2 SVGIG (reference sequence). CDR3 sequence: CAWSVQFVAFF. DNA of the CDR3: TGTGCCTGGAGTGTACAATTCGTGGCTTTCTTT. Variable domain in full (rest from reference TRBV30 and TRBJ1-1): SQTIHQWPATLVQPVGSPLSLECTVEGTSNPNLYWYRQAAGRGLQLLFYSVGIGQISSEVPQNLSASRPQDRQFILSSKKLLLSDSGFYLCAWSVQFVAFFGQGTRLTVV.

This rearrangement joins TRBV25-1 to TRBJ1-5, with 8 bases matching TRBD1. The CDR3 runs to 15 residues. CDR1 MGHDK and CDR2 SYGVNS come from the germline V gene. With V trimmed by 9 bases and J by 7 bases, 14 bases remained unmatched. CDR3 nucleotide sequence: TGTGCCAGATTTAGGACAGGGCGTCCGGCGCAGCCCCAGCATTTT. Its protein product is CARFRTGRPAQPQHF.

This chain links TRBV14 with TRBJ2-3; 13 bases match TRBD2. CDR1 is SGHDN and CDR2 is FVKESK in the germline V gene. The CDR3 consists of 16 residues. V shed 4 bases, J shed 3 bases, and the junction held 4 bases outside the gene matches. CDR3: CASSPRLAGGTDTQYF. DNA of the CDR3: TGTGCCAGCAGCCCCAGACTAGCGGGGGGTACAGATACGCAGTATTTT.

The chain carries TRBV4-1 and TRBJ1-3; TRBD1 might be the D (6 bases). Germline V CDR1 and CDR2: MGHRA, YSYEKL. V shed 3 bases and J shed 3 bases, with 12 bases lying between them. The CDR3 covers 15 residues. CDR3 nucleotide sequence: TGCGCCAGCAGCCACTTCGGACAGAATGGAAACACCATATATTTT. This encodes CASSHFGQNGNTIYF.

The genes are TRBV5-1 and TRBJ2-1, with D possibly being TRBD1 (6 bases). The CDR3 length is 14 residues. V lost 0 bases and J 6 bases, leaving 10 bases between the germline ends. The germline V gene has CDR1 SGHRS and CDR2 YFSETQ. CDR3 bases: TGCGCCAGCAGCTTGGCCGCGACAGGCAATGAGCAGTTCTTC. Its translation: CASSLAATGNEQFF.

The genes are TRBV12-5 and TRBJ2-7; 7 nucleotides agree with TRBD1. CDR1 is LGHNT and CDR2 is FRNRAP in the germline V gene. The CDR3 spans 14 residues. The trim removed 8 bases at V and 0 bases at J, leaving 7 bases unmatched. CDR3 protein: CASCPGQNSYEQYV. The CDR3, as DNA: TGTGCTAGTTGCCCGGGACAGAACTCCTACGAGCAGTACGTC.

The chain carries TRBV3-1 (or the pseudogene TRBV3-2) and TRBJ2-5; TRBD1 matches 10 bases. Germline V gene data show CDR1 as LGHDT and CDR2 as YNNKEL (reference sequence). V trimming: 4 bases; J trimming: 3 bases; junction bases outside the gene matches: 8. There are 16 residues in the CDR3. CDR3: CASSLRTGGAKETQYF. CDR3 coding DNA: TGTGCCAGCAGCCTGCGGACAGGGGGGGCAAAAGAGACCCAGTACTTC.

Note on this clone: This sample also contains other DNA sequences that code for the same CDR3. This chain connects TRBV9 to TRBJ1-2, with D uncertain. The V end was cut by 0 bases, the J end by 8 bases, with 8 bases between. This CDR3 has 12 amino acids. Germline CDR1 is SGDLS and CDR2 is YYNGEE. The CDR3 nucleotides read TGTGCCAGCAGCGTAGGAGGGTACGGCTACACCTTC. Its translation: CASSVGGYGYTF.

This chain links TRBV6-1 with TRBJ1-2, with D possibly being TRBD1 (6 bases). CDR1 is MNHNS, CDR2 SASEGT, per germline. This CDR3 contains 15 residues. V lost 2 bases to trimming and J lost 2 bases, with 12 bases between them. The CDR3 loop is CASSEWQGSNYGYTF. DNA of the CDR3: TGTGCCAGCAGTGAATGGCAGGGGTCAAACTATGGCTACACCTTC.

A single count supports this clone. This chain connects TRBV11-2 to TRBJ1-1; D is unclear. CDR1 and CDR2 (germline): SGHAT, FQNNGV. The CDR3 loop spans 13 amino acids. V lost 11 bases, J lost 3 bases, and 16 bases lay in between. The DNA for the CDR3 is TGTGCCTCCGAAAGGGTCGGGGACACTGAAGCTTTCTTT. It yields the protein CASERVGDTEAFF.

J is TRBJ2-5 and V is TRBV14; perhaps TRBD2 as D (6 bases). V lost 1 base and J lost 3, with 12 bases in between. This CDR3 has 15 amino acids. Germline values: CDR1 SGHDN, CDR2 FVKESK. CDR3 loop: CASSQAGEVEETQYF. CDR3 sequence (DNA): TGTGCCAGCAGCCAAGCCGGGGAGGTAGAAGAGACCCAGTACTTC.

The V call is TRBV23-1, the J call TRBJ1-2; 11 nucleotides agree with TRBD1. TRBV23-1 falls under the ORF class, with uncertain function. The CDR3 is 19 amino acids. V dropped 0 bases and J dropped 4; count of bases not matched to a gene: 13. CDR3 residues: CASSQSILLDRGLSYGYTF. CDR3 sequence (DNA): TGCGCCAGCAGTCAATCGATTTTGTTGGACAGGGGGCTTAGCTATGGCTACACCTTC.

This chain joins TRBV7-9 and TRBJ1-4; 7 positions match TRBD1. The CDR3 spans 14 residues. CDR1 SEHNR and CDR2 FQNEAQ come from the germline V gene (reference sequence). With 5 bases clipped from V and 4 bases from J, the junction kept 4 bases outside the gene matches. In DNA form, the CDR3 reads TGTGCCAGCAGCCCGGACAGGTTTAATGAAAAACTGTTTTTT. This codes for CASSPDRFNEKLFF.

The chain uses TRBV5-8 and TRBJ2-5; the D gene is possibly TRBD1 (7 bases). This CDR3 has 15 amino acids. In germline, CDR1 is SGHTS, CDR2 YDEGEE. V lost 6 bases and J 11 bases, leaving 26 bases between the germline ends. CDR3 DNA sequence: TGTGCCAGCATCCCGGGGGAAGGGACAGCCGGTTTTCAGTACTTC. Translating gives CASIPGEGTAGFQYF.

This chain connects TRBV5-1 to TRBJ2-7; 7 nucleotides align to TRBD1. This CDR3 contains 13 residues. The J segment lost 3 bases and the V segment lost 4 bases, leaving 4 bases of the junction unmatched. Germline CDR1 reads SGHRS; CDR2 reads YFSETQ. The CDR3 nucleotides read TGCGCCAGCAGCACGGACAGGAACTACGAGCAGTACTTC. It encodes CASSTDRNYEQYF.